The source of this TCR beta chain is a study of T cell changes during pregnancy in multiple sclerosis. Data came from immunoSEQ multiplex PCR; TCRdb stores just in-frame clones and leaves some out. This table has roughly 71,000 clones, around 90% appearing once. The CDR3 length is 15 residues. J gave up 3 bases and V 4 bases, and 4 bases lay outside the gene matches. Per the germline V gene, CDR1 is MNHEY and CDR2 is SMNVEV (reference sequence). This receptor was taken from a female donor in good health, enrolled as a control in a pregnancy study. The rearrangement joins TRBV27 to TRBJ2-7, with 12 bases that match TRBD2. The source material was peripheral blood, sampled in the first trimester of pregnancy. The CDR3 region has the DNA TGTGCCAGCAGTTCCCGACTAGCGGGAGACTACGAGCAGTACTTC. The encoded protein is CASSSRLAGDYEQYF.